The text below deals with one T cell receptor beta chain. Its antigen is not known. This specimen belongs to a study of shared clonotypes between healthy human individuals. The study, taken as a whole, reports: Sequencing depth was expected to influence donor clonotype sharing.

Free of recent acute infections or vaccinations, the donors were healthy HIV-negative adults. CDR1 and CDR2 (germline): SGDLS, YYNGEE. The germline V and J ends were trimmed by 0 bases and 4 bases, with 13 bases remaining between them. The CDR3 runs to 15 residues. Deep-level settings were used for running the assay. The authors split each subset's genomic DNA evenly across several immunoSEQ plates. Profiled with immunoSEQ multiplex PCR; TCRdb holds only in-frame clones, not every one. The repertoire holds about 1.5 million clones, with 98% as singletons. The receptor was derived from a man aged 25-45 years in good health. The chain is built from TRBV9 and TRBJ1-2, with D possibly being TRBD1 (6 bases). The sample was naive CD4+ T cells sorted from blood. Subset indicated: CD45RA+ positively selected. The chain's CDR3 is CASSVVGQTSYGYTF. In DNA, the CDR3 is TGTGCCAGCAGCGTAGTTGGACAGACATCCTATGGCTACACCTTC.